This TCR beta chain emerged from a study of identical twins. Notes on the study in general: It was out-of-frame TCR alpha sharing in monozygotic twins that models underestimated.

Between the trimmed V and J ends, which lost 7 bases and 3 bases, there was a span of 16 bases. Germline V gives CDR1 MNHNS, CDR2 SASEGT. This CDR3 is 15 amino acids long. In its sample, this clonotype was seen many times. Its antigen is as yet unknown. TCRdb processed the 5' RACE reads anew with MiXCR; each CDR3 protein has one entry. The profile covers 200,000 to 300,000 distinct CDR3 sequences, with approximately 7% appearing a single time and 3.5% to 4% taken by the ten largest. These data also featured in a second study, about yellow fever vaccine responses in identical twins.

This receptor was identified in a woman between 18 and 30 years old in good health. Sequences were obtained from memory (CD45RO+) T cells sorted from blood. The V gene is TRBV6-1, the J gene TRBJ2-1; the D is unclear. CDR3 coding DNA: TGTGCCAGCACCACCATGAGTGGCGACTACAATGAGCAGTTCTTC. Translating gives CASTTMSGDYNEQFF.